These 9 T cell receptor beta chains came from one sample sequenced in a study of T cell responses to AZD1222 COVID-19 vaccine. Profiled with immunoSEQ multiplex PCR; TCRdb holds only in-frame clones, not every one. The sample lists 95,000 to 150,000 clones; about 93% were seen once. This sample comprised peripheral blood, obtained 28 days after the second AZD1222 dose. Source of these receptors: an adult who received the AZD1222 COVID-19 vaccine.

The chain employs TRBV5-6 and TRBJ2-7, with a weak D call TRBD1 (5 bases). The CDR3 spans 15 residues. Trimming removed 4 bases from V and 2 bases from J, with 16 bases in between. Germline V gene data show CDR1 as SGHDT and CDR2 as YYEEEE. DNA of the CDR3: TGTGCCAGCAGCCAGGCAGGGATGGGCCCCTACGAGCAGTACTTC. Protein product: CASSQAGMGPYEQYF.

This clone has only one observation. The chain joins TRBV4-2 to TRBJ2-1, with 9 bases matching TRBD2. The CDR3 consists of 18 residues. Germline lookup yields CDR1 LGHNA and CDR2 YNFKEQ. V lost 0 bases, J lost 7 bases, and 13 bases stayed unmatched. This chain's CDR3 is CASSQEGAGGGALNEQFF. CDR3 coding DNA: TGTGCCAGCAGCCAAGAGGGAGCAGGCGGGGGGGCCCTTAATGAGCAGTTCTTC.

The chain has TRBV29-1 and TRBJ2-1; D call uncertain. In germline, CDR1 is SQVTM, CDR2 ANQGSEA. CDR3 length equals 11 residues. The V end lost 7 bases, the J end lost 6 bases, and 10 bases lay between the germline ends. The CDR3 DNA sequence: TGCAGCGCCCCTTTTGGCAATGAGCAGTTCTTC. This gives the protein CSAPFGNEQFF.

This chain joins TRBV11-2 and TRBJ1-2; TRBD1 aligns across 8 bases. The ends lost 4 bases at V and 7 bases at J; junction bases unmatched: 5. Germline-derived CDR1 and CDR2 are SGHAT and FQNNGV. CDR3 length: 13 residues. The CDR3 loop is CASSSRDRFGYTF. The CDR3 DNA is TGTGCCAGCAGCTCCCGGGACAGGTTTGGCTACACCTTC.

In this sample, this clone turned up once. The J gene is TRBJ2-5, the V gene TRBV5-5; 9 bases fit TRBD1. The CDR3 contains 15 residues. Unmatched junction bases numbered 7, after V lost 3 bases and J lost 4 bases. Germline CDR1 and CDR2: SGHKS and YYEKEE (reference sequence). The CDR3, as DNA: TGTGCCAGCAGCTACCGGGACAGGGACCCAGAGACCCAGTACTTC. It is translated as CASSYRDRDPETQYF.

The V gene is TRBV6-5, the J gene TRBJ1-2; TRBD1 is a possible D gene (5 bases). This CDR3 is 13 amino acids long. CDR1 and CDR2 from the germline V gene are MNHEY and SVGAGI. V lost 11 bases and J lost 8, with 21 bases in between. CDR3 nucleotides: TGTGCCGCCCAACGCAGCGGGGCGGGAGGCTACACCTTC. Translated: CAAQRSGAGGYTF.

V gene TRBV5-4 combines with J gene TRBJ2-7; D gene uncertain. The V end lost 0 bases, the J end lost 3 bases, and 7 bases lay between the germline ends. There are 13 residues in the CDR3. Germline V gene data show CDR1 as SGHNT and CDR2 as YYREEE (reference sequence). The CDR3 protein is CASSLVPGYEQYF. CDR3 in DNA: TGTGCCAGCAGCTTGGTTCCAGGCTACGAGCAGTACTTC.

The rearrangement joins TRBV12-5 to TRBJ2-5; D is possibly TRBD1 (5 bases). The CDR3 is 11 amino acids. The germline V gene encodes CDR1 LGHNT and CDR2 FRNRAP. V was shortened by 8 bases and J by 5 bases, with 9 bases between the two germline ends. CDR3 residues: CASLGQETQYF. The CDR3 coding sequence is TGTGCTAGTCTGGGGCAGGAGACCCAGTACTTC. Full variable domain (remainder filled in from reference TRBV12-5 and TRBJ2-5): DARVTQTPRHKVTEMGQEVTMRCQPILGHNTVFWYRQTMMQGLELLAYFRNRAPLDDSGMPKDRFSAEMPDATLATLKIQPSEPRDSAVYFCASLGQETQYFGPGTRLLVL.

CDR3 residues: CASSYGRGRGTGELFF. The CDR3 region has the DNA TGTGCCAGCAGTTACGGCCGGGGGCGGGGCACCGGGGAGCTGTTTTTT. The V gene is TRBV6-2 or TRBV6-3, the J gene TRBJ2-2, with D possibly being TRBD1 or TRBD2 (6 bases each). V dropped 2 bases and J dropped 4 bases, with 14 bases sitting between them. This CDR3 spans 16 amino acids. From germline, CDR1 is MNHEY and CDR2 SVGEGT.